This T cell receptor beta chain was documented in a study of T cell repertoires in cytomegalovirus infection. Study summary: It was recently identified HLA-C-restricted and well-studied HLA-B-restricted CMV epitopes that the study used. The public TCR beta signatures pointed to both CMV infection and matching HLA type. Overall study findings and caveats: In two of eight donors, the top clonotype was HLA-C-restricted CMV-specific.

TCRdb called the reads again in MiXCR, with one record for every CDR3 protein. The sample holds around 300,000 distinct CDR3 sequences, 22% seen once. The V gene's germline CDR1 is KGHSH and CDR2 LQKENI. J lost 7 bases, V lost 2 bases, and 4 bases had no gene match. This CDR3 has 14 residues. Regarding this clonotype: Its antigen remains unidentified.

The source is a human donor in good health (CMV status not recorded). Some clones in this sample may be carry-over from other donors' samples. Specimen: cultured PBMCs, collected from culture after CMV antigen stimulation. The chain couples TRBV18 to TRBJ2-1, with 8 bases matching TRBD2. The CDR3 spells CASSPTRGANEQFF. CDR3 nucleotide sequence: TGTGCCAGCTCACCAACGCGGGGGGCGAATGAGCAGTTCTTC.